This T cell receptor beta chain was obtained from a study of blood T cell repertoires in COVID-19. Overall study context: The samples span acute and convalescent COVID-19 from the United States, Italy and Spain. PBMCs, B-cell-depleted T cells, or T cells were the source of the cDNA or gDNA that made up the material.

Original processing notes: Reference gene primer amplification in the assay estimated nucleated cell counts. This table comes from immunoSEQ multiplex PCR, and its TCRdb copy is limited to in-frame clones, with some not included. That table supplies the V and J calls and clone size; D and trimming were determined from the DNA. The repertoire holds tens of thousands of clones, with around 89% as singletons. The length of the CDR3 is 15 residues. Per germline, CDR1 SEHNR and CDR2 FQNEAQ (reference sequence). V trimming: 2 bases; J trimming: 9 bases; junction bases outside the gene matches: 4. V usage is TRBV7-9 and J usage is TRBJ2-1, with 13 positions matching TRBD2. Material: peripheral blood. The sequence derives from an elderly woman with active COVID-19. CDR3 in DNA: TGTGCCAGCAGCTTATCTGGGACTAGCGGGATTGAGCAGTTCTTC. Its translation is CASSLSGTSGIEQFF.